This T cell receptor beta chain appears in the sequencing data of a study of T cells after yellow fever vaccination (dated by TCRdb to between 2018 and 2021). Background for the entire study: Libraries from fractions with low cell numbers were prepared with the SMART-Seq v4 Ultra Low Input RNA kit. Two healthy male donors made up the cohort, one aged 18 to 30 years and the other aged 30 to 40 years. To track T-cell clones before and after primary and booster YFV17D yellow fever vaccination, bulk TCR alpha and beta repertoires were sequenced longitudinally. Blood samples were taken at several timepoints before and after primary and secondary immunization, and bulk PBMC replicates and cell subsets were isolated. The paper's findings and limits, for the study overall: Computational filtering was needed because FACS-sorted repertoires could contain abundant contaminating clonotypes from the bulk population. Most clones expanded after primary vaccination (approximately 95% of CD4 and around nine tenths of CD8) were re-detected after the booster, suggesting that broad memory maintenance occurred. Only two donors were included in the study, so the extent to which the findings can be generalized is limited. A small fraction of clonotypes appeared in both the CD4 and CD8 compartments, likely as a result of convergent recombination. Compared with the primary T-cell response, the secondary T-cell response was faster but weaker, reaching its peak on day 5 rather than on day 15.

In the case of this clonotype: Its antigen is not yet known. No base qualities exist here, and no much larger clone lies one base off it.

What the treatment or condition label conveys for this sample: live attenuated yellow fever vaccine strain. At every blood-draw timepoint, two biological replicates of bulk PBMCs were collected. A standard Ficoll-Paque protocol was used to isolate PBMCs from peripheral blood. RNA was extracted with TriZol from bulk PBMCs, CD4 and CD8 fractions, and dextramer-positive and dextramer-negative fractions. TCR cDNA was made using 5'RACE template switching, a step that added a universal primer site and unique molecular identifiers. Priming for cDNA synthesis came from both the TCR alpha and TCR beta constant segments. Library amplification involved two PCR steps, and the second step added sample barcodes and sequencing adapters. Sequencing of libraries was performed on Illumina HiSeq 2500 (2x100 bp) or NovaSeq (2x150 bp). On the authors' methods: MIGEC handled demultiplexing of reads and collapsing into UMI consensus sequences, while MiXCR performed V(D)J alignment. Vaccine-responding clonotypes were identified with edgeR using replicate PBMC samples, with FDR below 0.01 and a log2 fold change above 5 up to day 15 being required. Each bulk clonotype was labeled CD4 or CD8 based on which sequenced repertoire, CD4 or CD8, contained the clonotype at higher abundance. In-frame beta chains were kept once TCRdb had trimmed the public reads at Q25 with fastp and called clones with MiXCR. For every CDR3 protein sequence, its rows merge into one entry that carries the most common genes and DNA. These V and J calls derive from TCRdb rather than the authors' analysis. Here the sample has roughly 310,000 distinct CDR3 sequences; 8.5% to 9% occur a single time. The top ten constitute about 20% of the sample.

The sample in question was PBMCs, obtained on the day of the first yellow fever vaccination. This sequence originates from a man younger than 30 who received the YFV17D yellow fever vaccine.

The bases read TGTGCCAGCAGCTCAGGCTGGGACTCCTCCTACAATGAGCAGTTCTTC. The translation is CASSSGWDSSYNEQFF. The chain couples TRBV7-9 to TRBJ2-1, and the D gene may be TRBD2, 6 bases matching. V is shortened by 4 bases, J by 0 bases, and the region joining them spans 13 bases. The CDR3 has 16 amino acids, counting the end cysteine and phenylalanine. Of all the DNA, just the CDR3 is kept, 48 bases in frame from base 1. Based on the germline V gene (reference sequence), the CDR1 and CDR2 sequences are SEHNR and FQNEAQ.